Described below is a single T cell receptor beta chain sequence and its context. J gave up 7 bases and V 4 bases, and 5 bases lay outside the gene matches. The CDR3 extends over 14 amino acids. Germline CDR1 SGHDT, CDR2 YYEEEE. The sample belongs to a study of blood T cell repertoires in COVID-19. As for the study in general: Researchers got acute and convalescent COVID-19 samples from the United States, Italy and Spain.

Two consecutive negative NP/OP PCR tests, clearance, or resolved symptoms defined Cohort 3 recovery. Data came from immunoSEQ multiplex PCR; TCRdb stores just in-frame clones and leaves some out. The sample shows hundreds of thousands of clones, approximately 84% of them seen only once. Source material: PBMCs or T cells enriched from blood (not recorded which). This TCR derives from a woman in her thirties who had recovered from COVID-19. This rearrangement joins TRBV5-6 to TRBJ1-1, with TRBD1 identical over 12 bases. The CDR3 spells CASSQGQGAVEAFF. The CDR3 DNA is TGTGCCAGCAGCCAGGGACAGGGGGCCGTTGAAGCTTTCTTT.